This T cell receptor (beta chain) was retrieved from a study of graft-versus-host responses after intestinal transplantation. Germline V gene data show CDR1 as LNHDA and CDR2 as SQIVND (reference sequence). With V trimmed by 6 bases and J by 3 bases, 1 base remained unmatched. The CDR3 totals 14 residues. Method: immunoSEQ multiplex PCR; TCRdb's copy keeps in-frame clones and lacks some. Of about 25,000 clones listed, about 92% are singletons. This chain links TRBV19 with TRBJ2-1; 11 bases line up with TRBD2. Sequencing used PBMCs, obtained 18 days after transplant. The TCR originated in a human patient who received an intestinal transplant, so some T cells may come from the graft donor. CDR3 bases: TGTGCCAGTAGGACTAGCGGGGTCTACAATGAGCAGTTCTTC. This translates into CASRTSGVYNEQFF.